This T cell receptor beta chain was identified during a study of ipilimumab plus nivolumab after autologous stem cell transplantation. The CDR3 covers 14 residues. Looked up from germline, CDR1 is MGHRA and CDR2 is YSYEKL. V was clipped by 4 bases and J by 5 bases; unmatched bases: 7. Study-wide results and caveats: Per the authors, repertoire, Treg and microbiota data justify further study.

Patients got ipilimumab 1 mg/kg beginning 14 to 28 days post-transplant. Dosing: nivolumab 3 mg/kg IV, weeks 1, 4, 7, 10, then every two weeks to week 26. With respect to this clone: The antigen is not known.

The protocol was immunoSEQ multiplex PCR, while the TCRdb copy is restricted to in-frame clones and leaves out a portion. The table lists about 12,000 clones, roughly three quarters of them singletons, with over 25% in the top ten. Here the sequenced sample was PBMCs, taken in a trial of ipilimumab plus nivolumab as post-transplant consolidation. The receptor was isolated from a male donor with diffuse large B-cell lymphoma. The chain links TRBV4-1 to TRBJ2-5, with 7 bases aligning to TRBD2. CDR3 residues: CASSRGRGRETQYF. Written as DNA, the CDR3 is TGCGCCAGCAGCCGGGGGAGGGGAAGGGAGACCCAGTACTTC.